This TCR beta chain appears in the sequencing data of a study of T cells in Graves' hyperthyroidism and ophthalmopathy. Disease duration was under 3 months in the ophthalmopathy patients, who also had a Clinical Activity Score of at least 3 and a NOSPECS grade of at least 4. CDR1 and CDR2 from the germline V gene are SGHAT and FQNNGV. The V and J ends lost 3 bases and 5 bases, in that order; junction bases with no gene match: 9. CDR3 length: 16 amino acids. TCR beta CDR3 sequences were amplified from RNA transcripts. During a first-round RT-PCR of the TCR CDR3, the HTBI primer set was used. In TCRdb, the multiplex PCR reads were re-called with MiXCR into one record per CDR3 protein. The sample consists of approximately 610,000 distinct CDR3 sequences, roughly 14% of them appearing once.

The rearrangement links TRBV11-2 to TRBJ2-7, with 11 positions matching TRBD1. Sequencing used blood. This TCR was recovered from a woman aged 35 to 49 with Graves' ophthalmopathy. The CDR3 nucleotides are TGTGCCAGCAGCTTCAACCCGGGACAGGGGGTTGACGAGCAGTACTTC. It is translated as CASSFNPGQGVDEQYF.